The T cell receptor (beta chain) described here comes from a study of blood T cells in healthy people across ages. About the research overall: Template switching picked up about one barcoded beta molecule for each two T cells.

The CDR3 spans 14 residues. Germline CDR1 MNHEY, CDR2 SVGAGI. The V and J ends lost 6 bases and 10 bases respectively, with 16 bases between them. PCR was performed a second time for about 6 to 12 cycles using a sample-barcoded 5' primer and a J-beta primer mix. TCRdb reanalysed the 5' RACE reads using MiXCR and keeps one entry per CDR3 protein. The data hold around 1,000,000 distinct CDR3 sequences, with approximately 25% observed a single time. The same sample was also studied in work on T cells of mothers and their children.

The chain couples TRBV6-5 to TRBJ1-6; D is uncertain. The receptor was isolated from a girl aged 2 to 10 in good health. Sample: blood. CDR3: CASRPQVNRSPLHF. The DNA for the CDR3 is TGTGCCAGCAGACCCCAGGTGAATCGCTCACCCCTCCACTTT.